The 24 T cell receptor beta chains listed next were all sequenced from one sample in a study of glioma-infiltrating T cells after dendritic cell vaccination. Clones were read by immunoSEQ multiplex PCR, and TCRdb kept only the in-frame ones, dropping some. The table has approximately 64,000 clones, 82% seen once; the top ten hold over 9%. The sequenced sample was blood, obtained before dendritic cell vaccination. These TCRs come from a human donor with glioblastoma.

The gene calls are TRBV27 and TRBJ2-2, with 9 positions matching TRBD2. The CDR3 extends over 18 amino acids. The V and J ends lost 5 bases and 6 bases, in that order; junction bases with no gene match: 16. Per germline, CDR1 MNHEY and CDR2 SMNVEV (reference sequence). For the CDR3, the DNA is TGTGCCAGCAGTCGCCTAGCCAGCGGGGGGAGGGTAGCCGGGGAGCTGTTTTTT. Translation gives CASSRLASGGRVAGELFF.

This clone has just a few counts. The genes are TRBV5-3 and TRBJ2-7; D possibly corresponds to TRBD2 (5 bases). TRBV5-3 is classed as an ORF, of uncertain function. CDR3 length equals 14 residues. Trimming took 3 bases from V and 6 from J, leaving 16 bases between them. CDR3 loop: CARSSSPSRGEQYF. DNA for the CDR3: TGTGCCAGAAGCTCCAGTCCCTCTCGGGGCGAGCAGTACTTC.

The V gene is TRBV27, the J gene TRBJ1-5; 8 positions agree with TRBD1. Unmatched junction bases numbered 9, after V lost 4 bases and J lost 7 bases. Germline V gives CDR1 MNHEY, CDR2 SMNVEV (reference sequence). This CDR3 has 15 amino acids. The CDR3 reads CASSYGTGIGQPQHF. In DNA form, the CDR3 reads TGTGCCAGCAGTTACGGGACAGGTATCGGACAGCCCCAGCATTTT.

The genes are TRBV5-4 and TRBJ1-4, with TRBD1 as a possible D gene (6 bases). Trimming left V 4 bases short and J 4 bases short, with 17 bases between. The CDR3 consists of 16 residues. Germline V gene data show CDR1 as SGHNT and CDR2 as YYREEE (reference sequence). DNA of the CDR3: TGTGCCAGCAGCGCGGACCCGGGACATATTAATGAAAAACTGTTTTTT. Translated, it gives CASSADPGHINEKLFF.

This clone occurred a few times. The chain is built from TRBV19 and TRBJ2-1, with 9 bases that match TRBD2. The CDR3 consists of 13 residues. Losses at the gene ends were 9 bases for V and 9 bases for J; bases not matched to a gene: 9. Germline CDR1 is LNHDA and CDR2 is SQIVND (reference sequence). CDR3 in amino acids: CASTGTSRGEQFF. The CDR3 bases are TGTGCCAGCACCGGGACTAGCAGGGGTGAGCAGTTCTTC.

The V gene is TRBV5-1, the J gene TRBJ2-7; no firm D call. CDR3 length: 11 residues. V lost 4 bases, J lost 6 bases, and 8 bases lay in between. Germline values: CDR1 SGHRS, CDR2 YFSETQ. CDR3 nucleotide sequence: TGCGCCAGCAGCGATCTCGGCGAGCAGTACTTC. Translation: CASSDLGEQYF.

The J gene is TRBJ1-1, the V gene TRBV5-1; D gene ambiguous. CDR3 length: 14 amino acids. The germline V and J ends were trimmed by 4 bases and 4 bases, with 14 bases remaining between them. CDR1 and CDR2 (germline): SGHRS, YFSETQ. CDR3 nucleotides: TGCGCCAGCAGCCCGGGGAGGCACGGCACTGAAGCTTTCTTT. Translated, it gives CASSPGRHGTEAFF.

Concerning this clone itself: One junction end does not reproduce the germline sequence, and a read error may be involved. This chain joins TRBV7-7 and TRBJ2-5; D is unresolved. The CDR3 length is 15 residues. Germline V gene lookup returns CDR1 SSHAT and CDR2 FNYEAQ (reference sequence). The DNA of the CDR3 is TGTGCTAGCAGCTTTTCCGAGGCGGTTGGAGAGACCCAGTACTTC. The encoded protein is CASSFSEAVGETQYF.

CDR3 region: CASSLDRGTPYEQYF. The CDR3 coding sequence is TGTGCCAGCAGCTTGGATCGTGGCACCCCCTACGAGCAGTACTTC. This chain joins TRBV5-8 and TRBJ2-7; D is ambiguous. The CDR3 consists of 15 residues. Germline V gives CDR1 SGHTS, CDR2 YDEGEE. V was trimmed by 0 bases and J by 2 bases, leaving 12 bases between them.

V usage is TRBV19 and J usage is TRBJ2-3; TRBD1 matches 12 bases. V lost 5 bases to trimming and J lost 4 bases; unmatched junction nucleotides: 4. Germline V lookup: CDR1 LNHDA, CDR2 SQIVND (reference sequence). CDR3 length: 15 residues. This CDR3 is CASSLGQGAADTQYF. In nucleotides, the CDR3 is TGTGCCAGTAGTCTGGGACAGGGGGCTGCAGATACGCAGTATTTT.

The J gene is TRBJ1-5, the V gene TRBV6-1, with 8 bases identical to TRBD1. This CDR3 has 15 amino acids. V lost 4 bases, J lost 5 bases, and 7 bases stayed unmatched. Germline values: CDR1 MNHNS, CDR2 SASEGT. The CDR3 bases are TGTGCCAGCAGTGCCGGACAGGGTACATATCAGCCCCAGCATTTT. Amino acid sequence: CASSAGQGTYQPQHF.

V usage is TRBV4-1 and J usage is TRBJ1-5; 7 bases match TRBD1. The germline V gene has CDR1 MGHRA and CDR2 YSYEKL. Unmatched junction bases numbered 12, after V lost 1 base and J lost 6 bases. The CDR3 is made up of 17 amino acids. This chain's CDR3 is CASSQVGGRARGQPQHF. In nucleotides, the CDR3 is TGCGCCAGCAGCCAAGTAGGGGGCAGGGCTAGGGGTCAGCCCCAGCATTTT.

The rearrangement uses TRBV6-1 and TRBJ2-3, with 9 nucleotides matching TRBD2. The CDR3 runs 16 residues. The germline V gene has CDR1 MNHNS and CDR2 SASEGT. Trimming cost V 0 bases and J 0 bases; bases outside gene matches: 1. CDR3 amino acids: CASSEASGGSTDTQYF. CDR3 DNA sequence: TGTGCCAGCAGTGAAGCTAGCGGGGGTAGCACAGATACGCAGTATTTT.

The gene calls are TRBV20-1 and TRBJ2-3, with TRBD2 as a possible D gene (5 bases). The CDR3 spans 10 residues. Deletions cut 5 bases from V and 9 bases from J, with 9 bases between. Germline CDR1 is DFQATT and CDR2 is SNEGSKA (reference sequence). Here the CDR3 reads CSALLGTQYF. The CDR3 DNA sequence: TGCAGTGCTCTACTAGGGACGCAGTATTTT.

The rearrangement links TRBV27 to TRBJ1-1; TRBD1 is a possible D gene (6 bases). Germline CDR1 is MNHEY and CDR2 is SMNVEV (reference sequence). Trimming removed 3 bases from V and 1 base from J, with 6 bases in between. The CDR3 spans 13 residues. The DNA of the CDR3 is TGTGCCAGCAGTTTGACAGGGAACACTGAAGCTTTCTTT. Amino acid sequence: CASSLTGNTEAFF.

The chain is built from TRBV19 and TRBJ2-7, with 8 positions matching TRBD1. Losses at the gene ends were 3 bases for V and 8 bases for J; bases not matched to a gene: 9. From germline, CDR1 is LNHDA and CDR2 SQIVND (reference sequence). This CDR3 is built from 14 residues. The CDR3 region has the DNA TGTGCCAGTAGTATTGCTCAGGGGGCTAAGCAGCAGTACTTC. Amino acid sequence: CASSIAQGAKQQYF.

The rearrangement joins TRBV4-2 to TRBJ2-7, with 8 nucleotides matching TRBD2. Trimming took 0 bases from V and 0 from J; bases not matched to a gene: 19. The germline V gene encodes CDR1 LGHNA and CDR2 YNFKEQ. The CDR3 consists of 21 residues. The CDR3 is CASSQDRGGSGEGRASYEQYF. The CDR3 region has the DNA TGTGCCAGCAGCCAAGATCGAGGGGGTAGCGGGGAAGGGAGGGCCTCCTACGAGCAGTACTTC.

As for this clone: The sample has other DNA sequences that encode this CDR3 too. The V gene is TRBV6-5, the J gene TRBJ2-1; maybe TRBD2 (5 bases). Trimming cost V 0 bases and J 4 bases, with 10 bases left between them. There are 15 residues in the CDR3. Germline assignment: CDR1 MNHEY and CDR2 SVGAGI. CDR3 region: CASSYSEAPYNEQFF. As DNA, the CDR3 is TGTGCCAGCAGTTACTCGGAGGCACCGTACAATGAGCAGTTCTTC.

The genes are TRBV4-2 and TRBJ2-3, with 7 bases aligning to TRBD2. V was pared by 6 bases and J by 0 bases, with 9 bases of the junction left unmatched. Germline CDR1 LGHNA, CDR2 YNFKEQ. The CDR3 totals 16 residues. The CDR3 DNA reads as TGTGCCAGCAGTAGGTTGGGGCGGGGGAGCACAGATACGCAGTATTTT. Translated, it gives CASSRLGRGSTDTQYF.

The chain joins TRBV7-2 to TRBJ1-5; possibly TRBD1 for D (6 bases). V shed 2 bases and J shed 2 bases, with 10 bases lying between them. This CDR3 spans 15 amino acids. Germline loops: CDR1 SGHTA, CDR2 FQGNSA. CDR3 sequence: CASSLFKGGNQPQHF. CDR3 DNA: TGTGCCAGCAGCTTATTTAAGGGGGGCAATCAGCCCCAGCATTTT.

In DNA, the CDR3 is TGTGCCAGCAGCTTGCTTCGCACCGGGGAGCTGTTTTTT. It translates to CASSLLRTGELFF. The gene calls are TRBV5-7 and TRBJ2-2; no definite D call. TRBV5-7 is classed as an ORF, of uncertain function. Trimming pared 1 base from V and 4 bases from J, leaving 5 bases between. The CDR3 is made up of 13 amino acids.

This clone appeared once. The V gene is TRBV21-1, the J gene TRBJ1-2; the table gives TRBD1 as D, unverified against the DNA. TRBV21-1 is a pseudogene segment. CDR3 size: 14 residues. CDR3 protein: CASSKGQGNYGYTF. DNA for the CDR3: TGTGCCAGCAGCAAAGGACAGGGCAACTATGGCTACACCTTC.

This sequence joins TRBV6-6 and TRBJ2-3; TRBD1 is a possible D gene (6 bases). The V end was cut by 7 bases, the J end by 5 bases, with 16 bases between. CDR1 and CDR2 (germline): MNHNY, SVGAGI (reference sequence). This CDR3 contains 14 residues. CDR3 DNA sequence: TGTGCCAGCACTCCCACCCGCAGGGGAGATACGCAGTATTTT. The encoded protein is CASTPTRRGDTQYF.

The chain uses TRBV5-6 and TRBJ1-1; perhaps TRBD1 as D (6 bases). Germline CDR1 SGHDT, CDR2 YYEEEE. V gave up 4 bases and J gave up 2 bases, with 12 bases separating them. The CDR3 has 14 amino acids. CDR3 sequence reads: CASSTGQINTEAFF. Here the CDR3 DNA reads TGTGCCAGCAGCACCGGACAGATAAACACTGAAGCTTTCTTT.